The 9 T cell receptor beta chains reported below all come from one sample, sequenced in a study of identifying expanded T cells in peripheral blood. The table came from immunoSEQ multiplex PCR; TCRdb's copy has only in-frame clones and leaves some out. The profile shows 50,000 to 75,000 clones, about 87% of them singletons. Sequencing was performed on blood. The origin of the receptors is a person between 18 and 70 years old in good health.

The V call is TRBV27, the J call TRBJ1-1; D is unresolved. CDR1 and CDR2 (germline): MNHEY, SMNVEV (reference sequence). The CDR3 extends over 13 amino acids. The germline V and J ends were trimmed by 5 bases and 5 bases, with 12 bases remaining between them. Here the CDR3 DNA reads TGTGCCAGCAGTCCCCGGGGTGGAACTGAAGCTTTCTTT. Translated, it gives CASSPRGGTEAFF.

The V and J genes are TRBV28 and TRBJ2-7, with D unresolved. Germline values: CDR1 MDHEN, CDR2 SYDVKM. This CDR3 is built from 11 residues. V was cut by 3 bases and J by 3 bases, with 3 bases left in between. The CDR3 region is CASSFNYEQYF. The CDR3 bases are TGTGCCAGCAGTTTTAACTACGAGCAGTACTTC.

The rearrangement joins TRBV14 to TRBJ2-7, with 11 nucleotides matching TRBD1. CDR1 SGHDN and CDR2 FVKESK come from the germline V gene. The CDR3 loop spans 14 amino acids. J gave up 6 bases and V 4 bases, and 5 bases lay outside the gene matches. The CDR3 protein is CASSLGQGASEQYF. DNA for the CDR3: TGTGCCAGCAGCCTCGGACAGGGGGCTTCCGAGCAGTACTTC.

The rearrangement uses TRBV7-3 and TRBJ2-5; D is possibly TRBD1 (5 bases). CDR3 size: 14 residues. In germline, CDR1 is SGHTA, CDR2 FQGTGA. Trimming cost V 5 bases and J 4 bases, with 14 bases left between them. CDR3 DNA sequence: TGTGCCAGCAGCCCTAGGGGTCCGGGAGAGACCCAGTACTTC. Encoded protein: CASSPRGPGETQYF.

With regard to this clone: The sample contains more than one DNA sequence encoding this CDR3. The rearrangement joins TRBV6-4 to TRBJ1-2; perhaps TRBD1 as D (5 bases). CDR1 and CDR2 from the germline V gene are MRHNA and SNTAGT. V lost 4 bases and J lost 1, with 7 bases in between. The length of the CDR3 is 13 residues. The CDR3 protein is CASSGGVNYGYTF. CDR3 sequence (DNA): TGTGCCAGCAGTGGAGGGGTTAACTATGGCTACACCTTC.

V usage is TRBV14 and J usage is TRBJ2-7; unclear D gene. Looked up from germline, CDR1 is SGHDN and CDR2 is FVKESK. The germline V and J ends were trimmed by 5 bases and 4 bases, with 6 bases remaining between them. The CDR3 runs 11 residues. The CDR3 DNA sequence: TGTGCCAGCAGCTGGGGTTACGAGCAGTACTTC. Encoded protein: CASSWGYEQYF. The complete variable domain, with remaining parts taken from reference TRBV14 and TRBJ2-7, reads EAGVTQFPSHSVIEKGQTVTLRCDPISGHDNLYWYRRVMGKEIKFLLHFVKESKQDESGMPNNRFLAERTGGTYSTLKVQPAELEDSGVYFCASSWGYEQYFGPGTRLTVT.

This clone was detected only once. This rearrangement joins TRBV4-1 to TRBJ1-4; D gene ambiguous. The length of the CDR3 is 15 residues. V was trimmed by 4 bases and J by 0 bases, leaving 9 bases between them. Germline lookup yields CDR1 MGHRA and CDR2 YSYEKL. CDR3 coding DNA: TGCGCCAGCAGCCGAGTACAAGCAACTAATGAAAAACTGTTTTTT. Translating it yields CASSRVQATNEKLFF.

The CDR3 DNA is TGTGCCAGCAGCGTACCAGGGAACACCGGGGAGCTGTTTTTT. As protein: CASSVPGNTGELFF. This sequence joins TRBV9 and TRBJ2-2; D gene uncertain. With 1 base removed from V and 1 base from J, the gap between germline ends came to 5 bases. Germline values: CDR1 SGDLS, CDR2 YYNGEE. The CDR3 is 14 residues long. The variable domain in full, with the rest retrieved from reference TRBV9 and TRBJ2-2, is DSGVTQTPKHLITATGQRVTLRCSPRSGDLSVYWYQQSLDQGLQFLIQYYNGEERAKGNILERFSAQQFPDLHSELNLSSLELGDSALYFCASSVPGNTGELFFGEGSRLTVL.

The chain couples TRBV28 to TRBJ2-4; D remains unclear. The CDR3 consists of 14 residues. Germline V gives CDR1 MDHEN, CDR2 SYDVKM. Deletions cut 6 bases from V and 0 bases from J, with 9 bases between. In DNA form, the CDR3 reads TGTGCCAGCAGCGATGTCCTAGCCAAAAACATTCAGTACTTC. Its protein product is CASSDVLAKNIQYF.